The 7 T cell receptor beta chains given below trace back to one sample, sequenced in a study of radiotherapy plus CTLA-4 blockade in lung cancer. Sequencing used immunoSEQ multiplex PCR; TCRdb keeps in-frame clones, though not all of them. This sample has about 120,000 clones; 78% occur once, and the top ten carry approximately 5.2%. The specimen comprised peripheral blood, sampled from a patient treated with radiotherapy plus ipilimumab. These receptors were obtained from a human donor with non-small cell lung cancer who had a partial response to radiotherapy plus ipilimumab.

The CDR3 here is CAWGTSGVRELFF. The DNA for the CDR3 is TGTGCCTGGGGGACTAGCGGGGTCAGGGAGCTGTTTTTT. This chain uses TRBV30 with TRBJ2-2; 13 nucleotides align to TRBD2. The junction had 3 bases not matched to a gene; V was cut back by 5 bases and J by 9 bases. CDR3 length equals 13 residues. Germline-derived CDR1 and CDR2 are GTSNPN and SVGIG (reference sequence).

This clone was observed a few times. DNA for the CDR3: TGTGCCTGGGGGACAGGCATGAGGACTGAAGCTTTCTTT. It encodes CAWGTGMRTEAFF. This rearrangement joins TRBV30 to TRBJ1-1, with 8 bases lining up with TRBD1. V trimming: 5 bases; J trimming: 5 bases; junction bases outside the gene matches: 7. The CDR3 extends over 13 amino acids. CDR1 is GTSNPN and CDR2 is SVGIG in the germline V gene (reference sequence).

V usage is TRBV20-1 and J usage is TRBJ2-3, with D maybe TRBD1 (5 bases). The germline V gene has CDR1 DFQATT and CDR2 SNEGSKA (reference sequence). The CDR3 sequence is 11 residues long. DNA of the CDR3: TGCAGCTCAGGGAGCACAGATACGCAGTATTTT. This translates into CSSGSTDTQYF.

J is TRBJ2-2 and V is TRBV10-3, with D possibly TRBD2 on 7 matching bases. The germline V gene has CDR1 ENHRY and CDR2 SYGVKD. With 6 bases removed from V and 7 bases from J, the gap between germline ends came to 18 bases. The CDR3 extends over 15 amino acids. The CDR3 sequence: CAISGEGGQDGELFF. The DNA of the CDR3 is TGTGCCATCAGCGGCGAGGGGGGGCAGGACGGGGAGCTGTTTTTT.

This clone turned up a few times. In the same sample, other DNA sequences code for this CDR3. V and J are TRBV5-1 and TRBJ2-7; D gene uncertain. CDR1 and CDR2 from the germline V gene are SGHRS and YFSETQ. This CDR3 has 14 residues. Trimming removed 0 bases from V and 0 bases from J, with 7 bases in between. The CDR3 DNA sequence: TGCGCCAGCAGCTTGGATCTTAGCTCCTACGAGCAGTACTTC. Translated: CASSLDLSSYEQYF.

The chain combines TRBV6-4 with TRBJ2-6, with D possibly TRBD1 on 6 matching bases. The CDR3 covers 15 residues. With 6 bases removed from V and 4 bases from J, the gap between germline ends came to 13 bases. Per the germline V gene, CDR1 is MRHNA and CDR2 is SNTAGT. CDR3 sequence: CASRITGSGANVLTF. CDR3 nucleotides: TGTGCCAGCAGAATAACAGGGAGCGGGGCCAACGTCCTGACTTTC.

This clone was seen a single time. The chain uses TRBV6-1 and TRBJ1-3; no clear D. V was shortened by 0 bases and J by 0 bases, with 9 bases between the two germline ends. The germline V gene encodes CDR1 MNHNS and CDR2 SASEGT. The CDR3 runs to 16 residues. This chain's CDR3 is CASSEAGRSSGNTIYF. The CDR3, as DNA: TGTGCCAGCAGTGAAGCTGGCCGCAGCTCTGGAAACACCATATATTTT.